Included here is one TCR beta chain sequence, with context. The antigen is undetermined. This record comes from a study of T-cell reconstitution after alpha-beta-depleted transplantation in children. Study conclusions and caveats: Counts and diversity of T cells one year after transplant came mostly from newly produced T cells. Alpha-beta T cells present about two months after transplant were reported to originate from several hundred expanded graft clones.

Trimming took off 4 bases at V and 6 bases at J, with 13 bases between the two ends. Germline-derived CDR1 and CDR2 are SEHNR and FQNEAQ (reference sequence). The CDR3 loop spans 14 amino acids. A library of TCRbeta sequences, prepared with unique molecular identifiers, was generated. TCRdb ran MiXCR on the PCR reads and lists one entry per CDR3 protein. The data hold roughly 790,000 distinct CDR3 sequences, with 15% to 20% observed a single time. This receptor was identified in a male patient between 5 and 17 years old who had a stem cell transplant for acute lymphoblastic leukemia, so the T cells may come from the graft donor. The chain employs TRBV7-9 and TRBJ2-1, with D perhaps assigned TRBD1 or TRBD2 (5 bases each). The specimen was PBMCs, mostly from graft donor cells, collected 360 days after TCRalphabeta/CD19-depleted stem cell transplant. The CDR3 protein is CASSWTGTSNEQFF. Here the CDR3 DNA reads TGTGCCAGCAGCTGGACCGGGACCAGCAATGAGCAGTTCTTC.